Shown below are 10 T cell receptor beta chains from a single sample sequenced in a study of blood T cell repertoires in COVID-19. Repertoires were generated with immunoSEQ multiplex PCR, while TCRdb's copy carries only in-frame clones and drops some. The table lists under 150,000 clones, around 84% of them singletons, with more than 4.5% in the top ten. The sample comprised PBMCs or T cells enriched from blood (not recorded which). The source is a woman in her fifties or sixties who had been exposed to COVID-19.

The rearrangement joins TRBV9 to TRBJ2-7; TRBD2 matches at 9 bases. This CDR3 contains 15 residues. Per the germline V gene, CDR1 is SGDLS and CDR2 is YYNGEE. J lost 7 bases, V lost 4 bases, and 12 bases had no gene match. CDR3 sequence: CASSPSGRPNSEQYF. The CDR3 DNA follows: TGTGCCAGCAGCCCGAGCGGGAGGCCCAATTCGGAGCAGTACTTC.

This clone was picked up one time. This chain joins TRBV25-1 and TRBJ2-2; D is undetermined. The CDR3 is made up of 14 amino acids. V dropped 2 bases and J dropped 3 bases, with 7 bases sitting between them. The germline V gene has CDR1 MGHDK and CDR2 SYGVNS. For the CDR3, the DNA is TGTGCCAGCAGTGAACTCGGAGACACCGGGGAGCTGTTTTTT. Translating gives CASSELGDTGELFF.

This clone was found a few times. The chain links TRBV5-6 to TRBJ1-1; D unclear. V lost 1 base to trimming and J lost 5 bases, with 9 bases between them. CDR3 size: 13 residues. Germline assignment: CDR1 SGHDT and CDR2 YYEEEE. The CDR3 here is CASSLTGRTEAFF. The DNA for the CDR3 is TGTGCCAGCAGCTTGACTGGTAGAACTGAAGCTTTCTTT.

This clone was seen just once. The CDR3 sequence: CASSRTGLAGGTGELFF. The CDR3 DNA follows: TGTGCCAGCAGCCGAACCGGACTAGCGGGGGGCACCGGGGAGCTGTTTTTT. The chain combines TRBV4-2 with TRBJ2-2, with 14 bases identical to TRBD2. V lost 4 bases and J lost 4; bases outside the gene matches: 5. In germline, CDR1 is LGHNA, CDR2 YNFKEQ. There are 17 residues in the CDR3.

This clone has more than one count but fewer than ten. This chain connects TRBV12-3 or TRBV12-4 to TRBJ1-2; the match to TRBD1 covers 10 bases. J gave up 6 bases and V 8 bases, and 6 bases lay outside the gene matches. This CDR3 comprises 13 residues. CDR3 residues: CASRDRGINGYTF. CDR3 nucleotides: TGTGCCAGCCGGGACAGGGGAATTAATGGCTACACCTTC.

The genes are TRBV5-1 and TRBJ2-7; 9 bases map to TRBD2. The CDR3 runs to 15 residues. CDR1 and CDR2 from the germline V gene are SGHRS and YFSETQ. Losses at the gene ends were 0 bases for V and 4 bases for J; bases not matched to a gene: 5. The CDR3 here is CASSLGSSGVYEQYF. DNA of the CDR3: TGCGCCAGCAGCTTGGGATCTAGCGGGGTTTACGAGCAGTACTTC.

J is TRBJ2-3 and V is TRBV29-1; 7 nucleotides match TRBD2. Trimming removed 8 bases from V and 4 bases from J; junction bases left unmatched: 3. The CDR3 has 11 residues. Germline V lookup: CDR1 SQVTM, CDR2 ANQGSEA. CDR3 in amino acids: CSPREADTQYF. Written as DNA, the CDR3 is TGCAGCCCCCGGGAGGCAGATACGCAGTATTTT.

The V and J genes are TRBV2 and TRBJ2-7; possible D gene TRBD1, 6 bases. Trimming stripped 6 bases from V and 1 base from J, with 7 bases between. This CDR3 spans 12 amino acids. The germline V gene encodes CDR1 SNHLY and CDR2 FYNNEI. CDR3 region: CASRTGSYEQYF. CDR3 sequence (DNA): TGTGCCAGCAGGACAGGATCCTACGAGCAGTACTTC.

V gene TRBV30 combines with J gene TRBJ2-5; 7 nucleotides line up with TRBD2. Germline CDR1 and CDR2: GTSNPN and SVGIG (reference sequence). The length of the CDR3 is 14 residues. Unmatched junction bases numbered 9, after V lost 6 bases and J lost 2 bases. The CDR3 reads CACIGVSGQETQYF. CDR3 sequence (DNA): TGTGCCTGTATAGGGGTTAGCGGGCAAGAGACCCAGTACTTC.

This clone is a singleton in its sample. The V call is TRBV5-1, the J call TRBJ2-1; TRBD2 aligns across 9 bases. J was trimmed by 8 bases and V by 6 bases; bases with no gene match: 12. Germline V lookup: CDR1 SGHRS, CDR2 YFSETQ. The CDR3 length is 15 residues. The DNA for the CDR3 is TGCGCCAGCACCCCAGCGGGAGGCCTGGTCCATGAGCAGTTCTTC. Amino acid sequence: CASTPAGGLVHEQFF. The entire variable domain, with the rest obtained from reference TRBV5-1 and TRBJ2-1, is as follows: KAGVTQTPRYLIKTRGQQVTLSCSPISGHRSVSWYQQTPGQGLQFLFEYFSETQRNKGNFPGRFSGRQFSNSRSEMNVSTLELGDSALYLCASTPAGGLVHEQFFGPGTRLTVL.